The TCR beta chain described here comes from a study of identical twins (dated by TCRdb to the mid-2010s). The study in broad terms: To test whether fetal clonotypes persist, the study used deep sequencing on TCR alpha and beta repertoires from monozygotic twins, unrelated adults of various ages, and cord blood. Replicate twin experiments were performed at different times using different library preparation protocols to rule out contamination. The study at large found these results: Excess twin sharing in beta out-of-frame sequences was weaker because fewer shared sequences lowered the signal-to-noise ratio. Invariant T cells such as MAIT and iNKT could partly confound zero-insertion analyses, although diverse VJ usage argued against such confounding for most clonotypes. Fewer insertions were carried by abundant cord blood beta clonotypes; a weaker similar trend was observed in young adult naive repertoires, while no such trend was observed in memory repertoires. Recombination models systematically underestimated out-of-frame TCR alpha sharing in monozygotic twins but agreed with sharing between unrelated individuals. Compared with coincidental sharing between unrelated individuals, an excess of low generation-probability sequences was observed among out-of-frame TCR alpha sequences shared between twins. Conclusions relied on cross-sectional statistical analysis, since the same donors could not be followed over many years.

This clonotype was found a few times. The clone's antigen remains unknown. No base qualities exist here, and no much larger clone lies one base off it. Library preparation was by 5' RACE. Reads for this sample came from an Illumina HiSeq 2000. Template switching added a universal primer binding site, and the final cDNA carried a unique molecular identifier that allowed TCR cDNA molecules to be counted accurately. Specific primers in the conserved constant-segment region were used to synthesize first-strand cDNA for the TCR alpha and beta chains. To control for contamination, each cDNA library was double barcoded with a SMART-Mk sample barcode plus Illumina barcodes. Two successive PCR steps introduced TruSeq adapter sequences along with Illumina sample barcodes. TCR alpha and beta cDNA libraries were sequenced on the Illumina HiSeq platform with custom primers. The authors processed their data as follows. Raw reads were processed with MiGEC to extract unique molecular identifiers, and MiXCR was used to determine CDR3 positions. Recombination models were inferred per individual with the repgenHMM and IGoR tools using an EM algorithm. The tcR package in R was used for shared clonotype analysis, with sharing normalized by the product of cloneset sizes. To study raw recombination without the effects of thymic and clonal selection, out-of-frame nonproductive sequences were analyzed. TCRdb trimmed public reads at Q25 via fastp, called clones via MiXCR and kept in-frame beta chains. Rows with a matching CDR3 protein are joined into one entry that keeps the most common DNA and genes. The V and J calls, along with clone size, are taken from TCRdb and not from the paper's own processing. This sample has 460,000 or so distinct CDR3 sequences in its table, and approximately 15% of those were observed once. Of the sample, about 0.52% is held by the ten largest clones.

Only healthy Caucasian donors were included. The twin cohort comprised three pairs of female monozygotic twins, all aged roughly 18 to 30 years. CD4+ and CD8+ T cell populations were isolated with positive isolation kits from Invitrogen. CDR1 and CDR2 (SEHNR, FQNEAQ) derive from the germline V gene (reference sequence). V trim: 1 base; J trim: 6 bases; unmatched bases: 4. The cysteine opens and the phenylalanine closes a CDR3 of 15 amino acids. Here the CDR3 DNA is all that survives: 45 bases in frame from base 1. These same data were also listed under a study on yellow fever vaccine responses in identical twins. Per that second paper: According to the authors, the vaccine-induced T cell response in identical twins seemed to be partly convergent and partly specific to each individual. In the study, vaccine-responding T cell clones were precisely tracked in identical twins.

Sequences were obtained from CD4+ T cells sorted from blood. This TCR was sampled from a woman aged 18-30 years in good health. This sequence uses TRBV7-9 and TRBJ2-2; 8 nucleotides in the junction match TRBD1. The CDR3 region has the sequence CASSLGQGASGELFF. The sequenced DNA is TGTGCCAGCAGCTTAGGCCAGGGGGCATCCGGGGAGCTGTTTTTT.